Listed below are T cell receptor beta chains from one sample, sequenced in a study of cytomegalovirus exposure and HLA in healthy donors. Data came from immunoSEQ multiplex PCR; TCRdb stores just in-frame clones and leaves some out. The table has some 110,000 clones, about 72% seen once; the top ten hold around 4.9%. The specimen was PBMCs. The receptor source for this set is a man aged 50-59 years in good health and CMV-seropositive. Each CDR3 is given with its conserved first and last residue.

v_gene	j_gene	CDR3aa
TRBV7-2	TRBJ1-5	CASSRQGGSNQPQHF
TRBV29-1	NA	CSVGSGSSSYEQYF
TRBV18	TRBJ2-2	CASSPWGRNTGELFF
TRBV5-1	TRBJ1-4	CASKGGDGREKLFF
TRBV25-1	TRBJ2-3	CASSRTAGSTTDTQYF
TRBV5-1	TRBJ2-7	CASSLALGTGNEQYF
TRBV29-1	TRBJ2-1	CSVPRGRDNNEQFF
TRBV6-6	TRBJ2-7	CASTGQENSYEQYF
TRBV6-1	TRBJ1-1	CASFRGGGMNTEAFF
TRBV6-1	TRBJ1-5	CASSEAFGQGRSNQPQHF
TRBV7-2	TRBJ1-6	CASSLVREPRSPLHF
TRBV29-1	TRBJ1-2	CSASRGDYGYTF
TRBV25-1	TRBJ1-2	CASRPTGNYGYTF